Presented here are 11 T cell receptor beta chains from one specimen sequenced in a study of neurological immune-mediated disorders. TCRdb analysed the 5' RACE reads with MiXCR anew, one entry per CDR3 protein. The sample gives about 38,000 distinct CDR3 sequences, more than 9.5% of which show up once; about 4% is in the top ten. This sample's time point: technical triplicate 1. The sample was PBMCs. The receptors derive from a man between 60 and 70 years old with HTLV-1-associated myelopathy (HAM/TSP).

This clonotype was picked up many times. This chain uses TRBV7-8 with TRBJ1-6; D is uncertain. Germline assignment: CDR1 SGHVS and CDR2 FQNEAQ. The CDR3 covers 14 residues. The V and J ends lost 5 bases and 2 bases respectively, with 7 bases between them. In nucleotides, the CDR3 is TGTGCCAGCAGCGATTCCCCCTATAATTCACCCCTCCACTTT. It translates to CASSDSPYNSPLHF.

This clonotype has ten or more counts. V is TRBV20-1 and J is TRBJ2-7, with 7 bases lining up with TRBD1. This CDR3 is 14 amino acids long. Germline loops: CDR1 DFQATT, CDR2 SNEGSKA (reference sequence). Trimming at V came to 6 bases and at J to 3 bases, leaving 11 bases not matched to a gene. The CDR3 DNA sequence: TGCAGTGCCCAAAACCGGGACAGACTCTACGAGCAGTACTTC. As protein: CSAQNRDRLYEQYF.

This clonotype was detected ten times or more. This chain links TRBV7-2 with TRBJ2-3; D unclear. The CDR3 loop spans 15 amino acids. Trimming cost V 0 bases and J 2 bases, with 9 bases left between them. Germline V gene lookup returns CDR1 SGHTA and CDR2 FQGNSA. Here the CDR3 reads CASSLARYHTDTQYF. The CDR3 bases are TGTGCCAGCAGCTTAGCCCGGTACCACACAGATACGCAGTATTTT.

This clonotype has at least ten counts. The chain joins TRBV6-5 to TRBJ2-1; D uncertain. Trimming left V 7 bases short and J 4 bases short, with 11 bases between. Germline assignment: CDR1 MNHEY and CDR2 SVGAGI. The CDR3 covers 13 residues. CDR3 in amino acids: CASKKLGYNEQFF. The CDR3 region has the DNA TGTGCCAGCAAAAAGCTAGGTTACAATGAGCAGTTCTTC.

This clonotype occurred many times. V usage is TRBV5-5 and J usage is TRBJ2-2; possible D gene TRBD2, 6 bases. Germline CDR1 SGHKS, CDR2 YYEKEE (reference sequence). CDR3 size: 18 residues. V gave up 4 bases and J gave up 4 bases, with 23 bases separating them. This CDR3 reads CASSLPAGSSEVTGELFF. Written as DNA, the CDR3 is TGTGCCAGCAGCCTCCCCGCCGGGAGTTCGGAAGTCACCGGGGAGCTGTTTTTT.

The chain is built from TRBV30 and TRBJ1-6, with TRBD1 as a possible D gene (5 bases). The V and J ends lost 0 bases and 6 bases respectively, with 24 bases between them. CDR1 GTSNPN and CDR2 SVGIG come from the germline V gene (reference sequence). CDR3 length equals 19 residues. The CDR3 sequence is CAWSVLRGNVGGSNSPLHF. The CDR3 DNA reads TGTGCCTGGAGTGTACTTCGGGGGAATGTCGGGGGTAGTAATTCACCCCTCCACTTT.

Many counts were recorded for this clonotype. At one end the junction does not follow the germline gene, possibly because of a read error. The chain joins TRBV29-1 to TRBJ2-5; 12 bases match TRBD2. This CDR3 spans 14 amino acids. The germline V gene has CDR1 SQVTM and CDR2 ANQGSEA. This CDR3 reads CSVLAGGSQVTQYF. The CDR3 region has the DNA TGCAGCGTCCTAGCGGGAGGGTCCCAAGTGACCCAGTACTTC.

This clonotype was seen at least ten times. The chain uses TRBV9 and TRBJ2-1; 8 bases are a match to TRBD2. The V gene end was trimmed by 3 bases and the J gene end by 7 bases; junction bases not matched to a gene: 6. The CDR3 consists of 14 residues. CDR1 is SGDLS and CDR2 is YYNGEE in the germline V gene. CDR3 protein: CASSAGLAQNEQFF. CDR3 bases: TGTGCCAGCAGCGCCGGACTAGCTCAGAATGAGCAGTTCTTC. The entire variable domain, with the rest obtained from reference TRBV9 and TRBJ2-1, is as follows: DSGVTQTPKHLITATGQRVTLRCSPRSGDLSVYWYQQSLDQGLQFLIQYYNGEERAKGNILERFSAQQFPDLHSELNLSSLELGDSALYFCASSAGLAQNEQFFGPGTRLTVL.

The sample holds many counts of this clonotype. The chain combines TRBV10-3 with TRBJ1-5, with TRBD1 matching over 10 bases. The CDR3 is 14 amino acids. V was pared by 6 bases and J by 4 bases, with 3 bases of the junction left unmatched. Germline CDR1 and CDR2: ENHRY and SYGVKD. The CDR3 reads CAISRDRGNQPQHF. CDR3 in DNA: TGTGCCATCAGCCGGGACAGGGGTAATCAGCCCCAGCATTTT.

This clonotype was picked up many times. CDR3: CSARGGGGNQPQHF. CDR3 DNA: TGCAGTGCTAGGGGGGGGGGTGGCAATCAGCCCCAGCATTTT. The chain couples TRBV20-1 to TRBJ1-5; a weak D match, TRBD1 (5 bases). CDR3 length: 14 amino acids. Trimming took 3 bases from V and 2 from J, leaving 11 bases between them. CDR1 is DFQATT, CDR2 SNEGSKA, per germline (reference sequence).

In its sample, this clonotype was seen many times. The chain combines TRBV5-1 with TRBJ2-3; D is ambiguous. Trimming took off 3 bases at V and 3 bases at J, with 14 bases between the two ends. Germline assignment: CDR1 SGHRS and CDR2 YFSETQ. This CDR3 is built from 15 residues. CDR3 sequence (DNA): TGCGCCAGCAGCTGGCCGTCCGGGCAGACAGATACGCAGTATTTT. Translated, it gives CASSWPSGQTDTQYF.